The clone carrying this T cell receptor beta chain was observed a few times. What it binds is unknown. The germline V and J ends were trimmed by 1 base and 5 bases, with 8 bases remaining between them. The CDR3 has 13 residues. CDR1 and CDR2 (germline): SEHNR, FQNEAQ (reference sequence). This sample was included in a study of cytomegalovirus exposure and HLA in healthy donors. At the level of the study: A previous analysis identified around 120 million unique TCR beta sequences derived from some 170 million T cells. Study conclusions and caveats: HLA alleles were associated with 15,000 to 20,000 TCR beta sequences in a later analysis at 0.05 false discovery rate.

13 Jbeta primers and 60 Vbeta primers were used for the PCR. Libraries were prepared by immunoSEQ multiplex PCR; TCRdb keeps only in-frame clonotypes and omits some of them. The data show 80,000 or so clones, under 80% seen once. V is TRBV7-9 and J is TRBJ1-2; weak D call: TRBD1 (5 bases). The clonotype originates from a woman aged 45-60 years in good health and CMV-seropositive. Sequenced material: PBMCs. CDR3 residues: CASSLGGEYGYTF. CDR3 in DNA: TGTGCCAGCAGCTTAGGGGGGGAATATGGCTACACCTTC. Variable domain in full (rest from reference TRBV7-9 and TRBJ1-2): DTGVSQNPRHKITKRGQNVTFRCDPISEHNRLYWYRQTLGQGPEFLTYFQNEAQLEKSRLLSDRFSAERPKGSFSTLEIQRTEQGDSAMYLCASSLGGEYGYTFGSGTRLTVV.